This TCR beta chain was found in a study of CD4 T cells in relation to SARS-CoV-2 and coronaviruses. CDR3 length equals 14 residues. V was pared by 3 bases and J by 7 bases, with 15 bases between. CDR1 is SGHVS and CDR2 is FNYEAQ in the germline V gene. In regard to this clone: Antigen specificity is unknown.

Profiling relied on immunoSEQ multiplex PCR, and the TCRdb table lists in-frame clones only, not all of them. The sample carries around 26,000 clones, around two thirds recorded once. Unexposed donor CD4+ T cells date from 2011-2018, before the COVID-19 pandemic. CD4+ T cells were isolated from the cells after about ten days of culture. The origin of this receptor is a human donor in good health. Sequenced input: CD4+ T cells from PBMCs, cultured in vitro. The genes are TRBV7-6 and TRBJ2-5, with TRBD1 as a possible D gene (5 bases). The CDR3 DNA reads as TGTGCCAGCAGCTTCAAAGGCAGGGAAACGACCCAGTACTTC. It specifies CASSFKGRETTQYF.